The 15 T cell receptor beta chains below all came from one sample that was sequenced in a study of control samples from healthy donors and cancer patients. Libraries were prepared by immunoSEQ multiplex PCR; TCRdb keeps only in-frame clonotypes and omits some of them. The table has about 140,000 clones, more than 90% seen once; the top ten hold about 11%. The sequencing input was blood. These receptors all stem from a young man in good health.

In its sample, this clone was seen once. This chain links TRBV7-9 with TRBJ1-2; TRBD1 is a possible D gene (5 bases). Germline values: CDR1 SEHNR, CDR2 FQNEAQ (reference sequence). The length of the CDR3 is 17 residues. The V end was cut by 3 bases, the J end by 3 bases, with 20 bases between. CDR3 nucleotide sequence: TGTGCCAGCAGCTTCAACGGGGCCCGGCTAATGGACTATGGCTACACCTTC. This codes for CASSFNGARLMDYGYTF.

This clone is a singleton in its sample. The chain links TRBV14 to TRBJ1-1, with D perhaps TRBD1 (6 bases). The V and J ends lost 0 bases and 4 bases respectively, with 12 bases between them. Germline V gives CDR1 SGHDN, CDR2 FVKESK. This CDR3 has 15 residues. The CDR3, as DNA: TGTGCCAGCAGCCAAGATTGGGGGCGTGGCACTGAAGCTTTCTTT. This gives the protein CASSQDWGRGTEAFF.

This chain joins TRBV7-9 and TRBJ1-1, with TRBD1 matching 8 bases. This CDR3 has 14 residues. The V gene end was trimmed by 4 bases and the J gene end by 3 bases; junction bases not matched to a gene: 4. The germline V gene has CDR1 SEHNR and CDR2 FQNEAQ (reference sequence). CDR3 loop: CASSSPDRDTEAFF. The DNA of the CDR3 is TGTGCCAGCAGCTCCCCGGACAGGGACACTGAAGCTTTCTTT. The whole variable domain, remainder taken from reference TRBV7-9 and TRBJ1-1, is DTGVSQNPRHKITKRGQNVTFRCDPISEHNRLYWYRQTLGQGPEFLTYFQNEAQLEKSRLLSDRFSAERPKGSFSTLEIQRTEQGDSAMYLCASSSPDRDTEAFFGQGTRLTVV.

The rearrangement links TRBV5-8 to TRBJ2-1; D call uncertain. The CDR3 has 16 amino acids. V was clipped by 0 bases and J by 0 bases, with 10 bases between them. The V gene's germline CDR1 is SGHTS and CDR2 YDEGEE. The CDR3: CASSLGRLSSYNEQFF. CDR3 in DNA: TGTGCCAGCAGCTTGGGGCGGCTGAGCTCCTACAATGAGCAGTTCTTC.

The V gene is TRBV24-1, the J gene TRBJ1-2; D is uncertain. Trimming stripped 4 bases from V and 0 bases from J, with 8 bases between. The CDR3 is made up of 14 amino acids. CDR1 is KGHDR, CDR2 SFDVKD, per germline. In DNA, the CDR3 is TGTGCCACCAGTGAAGCAGGTGCTAACTATGGCTACACCTTC. It codes for CATSEAGANYGYTF.

This clone was picked up one time. The rearrangement links TRBV11-2 to TRBJ2-7, with 8 bases fitting TRBD2. This CDR3 region has 14 residues. Trimming removed 4 bases from V and 3 bases from J; junction bases left unmatched: 5. Germline lookup yields CDR1 SGHAT and CDR2 FQNNGV. The chain's CDR3 is CASSSGLDYYEQYF. In DNA, the CDR3 is TGTGCCAGCAGCTCGGGACTAGACTACTACGAGCAGTACTTC.

This clone was picked up a small number of times. This rearrangement joins TRBV7-9 to TRBJ2-7; D remains ambiguous. V dropped 0 bases and J dropped 2 bases, with 5 bases sitting between them. The CDR3 extends over 13 amino acids. Germline V gives CDR1 SEHNR, CDR2 FQNEAQ (reference sequence). The CDR3 sequence: CASSLAGTYEQYF. As DNA, the CDR3 is TGTGCCAGCAGCTTAGCGGGGACCTACGAGCAGTACTTC. Full variable domain (missing parts from reference TRBV7-9 and TRBJ2-7): DTGVSQNPRHKITKRGQNVTFRCDPISEHNRLYWYRQTLGQGPEFLTYFQNEAQLEKSRLLSDRFSAERPKGSFSTLEIQRTEQGDSAMYLCASSLAGTYEQYFGPGTRLTVT.

The chain uses TRBV19 and TRBJ2-7; D ambiguous. V gave up 4 bases and J gave up 1 base, with 14 bases separating them. Germline V gene data show CDR1 as LNHDA and CDR2 as SQIVND (reference sequence). This CDR3 contains 15 residues. The DNA of the CDR3 is TGTGCCAGTAGTACCGGACCCGACCCTTCCTACGAGCAGTACTTC. This sequence encodes CASSTGPDPSYEQYF.

The CDR3 region is CASSGTSGRGASYNEQFF. As DNA, the CDR3 is TGTGCCAGTAGTGGAACTAGCGGGAGAGGTGCCTCCTACAATGAGCAGTTCTTC. V is TRBV19 and J is TRBJ2-1; the match to TRBD2 covers 11 bases. V trimming: 5 bases; J trimming: 0 bases; junction bases outside the gene matches: 9. The CDR3 covers 18 residues. Germline V CDR1 and CDR2: LNHDA, SQIVND (reference sequence).

A note on this clone: An end of the junction differs from the germline gene, which may be a read error. This chain connects TRBV10-3 to TRBJ2-7, with D uncertain. This CDR3 spans 14 amino acids. Germline V gene data show CDR1 as ENHRY and CDR2 as SYGVKD. The CDR3 sequence: CAISESGPSDEQYF. The CDR3 bases are TGTGCCATCAGTGAGTCTGGGCCCTCCGACGAGCAGTACTTC.

The V and J genes are TRBV30 and TRBJ1-2; D gene uncertain. V lost 5 bases and J lost 4, with 20 bases in between. Germline CDR1 and CDR2: GTSNPN and SVGIG (reference sequence). The CDR3 has 15 residues. CDR3 sequence: CAWEGYAGYTYGYTF. The CDR3, as DNA: TGTGCCTGGGAGGGATACGCAGGTTATACCTATGGCTACACCTTC. The full variable domain, with the rest looked up from reference TRBV30 and TRBJ1-2, is SQTIHQWPATLVQPVGSPLSLECTVEGTSNPNLYWYRQAAGRGLQLLFYSVGIGQISSEVPQNLSASRPQDRQFILSSKKLLLSDSGFYLCAWEGYAGYTYGYTFGSGTRLTVV.

Concerning this clone itself: One end of the junction varies from germline; a read error may be responsible. The V and J genes are TRBV5-4 and TRBJ2-5, with D uncertain. The germline V gene encodes CDR1 SGHNT and CDR2 YYREEE (reference sequence). The CDR3 spans 13 residues. The CDR3 DNA sequence: TGTGCCAGCAGCTCCGTTTACCAGGAGACCCAGTACTTC. It yields the protein CASSSVYQETQYF. Full variable domain (missing parts from reference TRBV5-4 and TRBJ2-5): ETGVTQSPTHLIKTRGQQVTLRCSSQSGHNTVSWYQQALGQGPQFIFQYYREEENGRGNFPPRFSGLQFPNYSSELNVNALELDDSALYLCASSSVYQETQYFGPGTRLLVL.

The chain is built from TRBV4-1 and TRBJ1-6, with 7 bases aligning to TRBD1. From germline, CDR1 is MGHRA and CDR2 YSYEKL. The CDR3 covers 16 residues. V shed 1 base and J 9 bases; nucleotides not matched to a gene: 9. The DNA for the CDR3 is TGCGCCAGCAGCCAAGGACCCAGGGGGGTTGGTTCACCCCTCCACTTT. Translating gives CASSQGPRGVGSPLHF.

The genes are TRBV7-3 and TRBJ2-1; possibly TRBD1 for D (5 bases). Germline V gene data show CDR1 as SGHTA and CDR2 as FQGTGA. V dropped 3 bases and J dropped 3 bases, with 6 bases sitting between them. The CDR3 is 13 residues long. The DNA for the CDR3 is TGTGCCAGCAGCTTGGACAACTACAATGAGCAGTTCTTC. Translated, it gives CASSLDNYNEQFF.

The chain recombines TRBV6-5 with TRBJ2-7, with D perhaps being TRBD1 or TRBD2 (5 bases each). V was shortened by 7 bases and J by 4 bases, with 11 bases between the two germline ends. Germline V gives CDR1 MNHEY, CDR2 SVGAGI. The CDR3 contains 12 residues. The CDR3 region is CASKGPRYEQYF. The CDR3 DNA follows: TGTGCCAGCAAGGGACCTAGATACGAGCAGTACTTC.